The 10 T cell receptor beta chains reported below all come from one sample, sequenced in a study of shared clonotypes between healthy human individuals. Assay used: immunoSEQ multiplex PCR; TCRdb lists only in-frame clones, some missing. The sample includes approximately 2.1 million clones, 85% to 95% of them seen just once. Source material: naive CD4+ T cells from PBMCs. Subset defined: CD45RA+ positively selected. These receptor sequences come from a man between 18 and 29 years old in good health. Some clones in this sample may be carry-over from other donors' samples.

CDR3 DNA: TGTGCCAGCAGCTTGGGCGGAGCCCATTCACCCCTCCACTTT. Its protein is CASSLGGAHSPLHF. V gene TRBV5-6 combines with J gene TRBJ1-6; D is ambiguous. The CDR3 consists of 14 residues. Germline V gene data show CDR1 as SGHDT and CDR2 as YYEEEE. V was clipped by 0 bases and J by 8 bases, with 9 bases between them. The full variable domain, completed using reference TRBV5-6 and TRBJ1-6, is DAGVTQSPTHLIKTRGQQVTLRCSPKSGHDTVSWYQQALGQGPQFIFQYYEEEERQRGNFPDRFSGHQFPNYSSELNVNALLLGDSALYLCASSLGGAHSPLHFGNGTRLTVT.

J is TRBJ2-6 and V is TRBV28, with D perhaps TRBD1 (6 bases). CDR1 is MDHEN, CDR2 SYDVKM, per germline. The CDR3 loop spans 19 amino acids. The germline V and J ends were trimmed by 5 bases and 4 bases, with 24 bases remaining between them. The CDR3 DNA reads TGTGCCAGCAGTCCACCTAGGGGTGACAGGTCCTGGGGGGCCAACGTCCTGACTTTC. As protein: CASSPPRGDRSWGANVLTF.

The chain carries TRBV7-2 and TRBJ1-5; TRBD1 might be the D (5 bases). The CDR3 sequence is 15 residues long. The germline V gene has CDR1 SGHTA and CDR2 FQGNSA. The V gene lost 1 base and the J gene lost 1 base, with 8 bases spanning the gap. The CDR3 DNA sequence: TGTGCCAGCAGCTTAGTGGAGGGGAGCAATCAGCCCCAGCATTTT. Protein: CASSLVEGSNQPQHF.

About this clone itself: The sample has other DNA sequences that encode this CDR3 too. The V gene is TRBV18, the J gene TRBJ1-2, with 7 bases identical to TRBD1. Germline-derived CDR1 and CDR2 are KGHSH and LQKENI. CDR3 length equals 14 residues. V was clipped by 6 bases and J by 3 bases; unmatched bases: 7. The CDR3 loop reads CASSPPGGDYGYTF. DNA of the CDR3: TGTGCCAGCTCGCCCCCAGGGGGGGACTATGGCTACACCTTC.

The V call is TRBV5-1, the J call TRBJ2-1, with a possible D match to TRBD2 (6 bases). The CDR3 length is 15 residues. The V end was cut by 0 bases, the J end by 4 bases, with 11 bases between. Germline CDR1 SGHRS, CDR2 YFSETQ. The CDR3 sequence is CASSLGGIGYNEQFF. The CDR3 nucleotides read TGCGCCAGCAGCTTGGGCGGGATCGGATACAATGAGCAGTTCTTC. The full variable domain, completed using reference TRBV5-1 and TRBJ2-1, is KAGVTQTPRYLIKTRGQQVTLSCSPISGHRSVSWYQQTPGQGLQFLFEYFSETQRNKGNFPGRFSGRQFSNSRSEMNVSTLELGDSALYLCASSLGGIGYNEQFFGPGTRLTVL.

A single count supports this clone. V usage is TRBV5-1 and J usage is TRBJ2-1; D is perhaps TRBD1 or TRBD2 (6 bases each). Germline-derived CDR1 and CDR2 are SGHRS and YFSETQ. This CDR3 comprises 16 residues. Trimming pared 0 bases from V and 0 bases from J, leaving 10 bases between. The CDR3 DNA sequence: TGCGCCAGCAGCTTGGCGGGGGACAACTCCTACAATGAGCAGTTCTTC. Translating it yields CASSLAGDNSYNEQFF.

The V call is TRBV6-1, the J call TRBJ2-2, with D possibly TRBD1 on 6 matching bases. The CDR3 is 16 residues long. Trimming shortened V by 4 bases and J by 5 bases, and 17 bases separated the two germline ends. CDR1 is MNHNS, CDR2 SASEGT, per germline. The CDR3 nucleotides read TGTGCCAGCAGTGCCCAGGGGCGCCGGTATACCGGGGAGCTGTTTTTT. This gives the protein CASSAQGRRYTGELFF.

About this clone: Other DNA sequences within the sample encode an identical CDR3. DNA for the CDR3: TGCGCCAGCAGCTTGGTATTAGACACTGAAGCTTTCTTT. It encodes CASSLVLDTEAFF. This rearrangement joins TRBV5-1 to TRBJ1-1; D is unclear. CDR1 and CDR2 from the germline V gene are SGHRS and YFSETQ. The CDR3 spans 13 residues. The germline V and J ends were trimmed by 0 bases and 3 bases, with 6 bases remaining between them.

The CDR3 region is CASSLRQGARQPQHF. In DNA form, the CDR3 reads TGTGCCAGCAGCTTAAGACAGGGGGCTAGGCAGCCCCAGCATTTT. The rearrangement links TRBV7-2 to TRBJ1-5; 10 bases line up with TRBD1. Germline assignment: CDR1 SGHTA and CDR2 FQGNSA. The trim removed 2 bases at V and 7 bases at J, leaving 5 bases unmatched. This CDR3 contains 15 residues.

This clone was counted a single time. This sample includes further DNA sequences coding for the same CDR3. This chain uses TRBV2 with TRBJ2-3, with TRBD2 identical over 7 bases. This CDR3 has 14 residues. V lost 5 bases and J lost 0; bases outside the gene matches: 2. Germline V gene lookup returns CDR1 SNHLY and CDR2 FYNNEI. CDR3 sequence reads: CASSLAASTDTQYF. CDR3 sequence (DNA): TGTGCCAGCAGTCTAGCGGCTAGCACAGATACGCAGTATTTT.